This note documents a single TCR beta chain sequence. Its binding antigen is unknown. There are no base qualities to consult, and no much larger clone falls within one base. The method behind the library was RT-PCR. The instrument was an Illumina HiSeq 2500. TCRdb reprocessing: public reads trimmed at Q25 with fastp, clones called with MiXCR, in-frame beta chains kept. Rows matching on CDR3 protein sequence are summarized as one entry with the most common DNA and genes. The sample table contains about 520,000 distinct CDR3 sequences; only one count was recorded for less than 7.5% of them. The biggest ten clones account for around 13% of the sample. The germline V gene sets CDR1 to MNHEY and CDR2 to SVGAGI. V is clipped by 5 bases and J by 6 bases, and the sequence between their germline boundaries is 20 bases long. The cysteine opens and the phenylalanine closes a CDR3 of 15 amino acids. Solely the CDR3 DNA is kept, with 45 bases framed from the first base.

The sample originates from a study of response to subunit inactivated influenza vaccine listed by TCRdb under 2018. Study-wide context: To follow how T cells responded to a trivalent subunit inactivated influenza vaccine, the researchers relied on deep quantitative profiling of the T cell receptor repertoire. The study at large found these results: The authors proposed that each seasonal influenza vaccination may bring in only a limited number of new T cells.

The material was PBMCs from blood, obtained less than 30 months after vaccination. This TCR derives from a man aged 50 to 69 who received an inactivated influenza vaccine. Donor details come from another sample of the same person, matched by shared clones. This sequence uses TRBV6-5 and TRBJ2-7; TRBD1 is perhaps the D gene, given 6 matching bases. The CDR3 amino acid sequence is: CASSHNRAGVVEQYF. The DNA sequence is TGTGCCAGCAGTCACAACCGGGCAGGGGTGGTCGAGCAGTACTTC.